The 9 T cell receptor beta chains below were found in one sample sequenced in a study of CD8+CD57+ T cells in acquired aplastic anemia. Genomic DNA acted as the template from which TCR beta VDJ combination and CDR3 sequence profiling were carried out. One entry per CDR3 protein results from TCRdb running MiXCR on the reads. The table has about 160,000 distinct CDR3 sequences, 45% to 55% seen once. Before being chosen for sequencing, patients had shown CD8+CD57+ cell expansion by flow cytometry. Sequenced: sorted CD4+, CD8+, or CD8+CD57+ T cells (not recorded which) from PBMCs. These receptors came from a human donor with aplastic anemia.

The V and J genes are TRBV2 and TRBJ1-5; D might be TRBD1 (5 bases). The CDR3 covers 13 residues. Trimming shortened V by 11 bases and J by 6 bases, and 17 bases separated the two germline ends. Germline V gene sequence: CDR1 SNHLY, CDR2 FYNNEI. The DNA for the CDR3 is TGTGCCGGCCGAGGCCTGGGGGGTCAGCCCCAGCATTTT. Amino acid sequence: CAGRGLGGQPQHF.

The CDR3 sequence is CASSLNTYTEAFF. The CDR3 DNA follows: TGTGCCAGCAGCTTGAACACATACACTGAAGCTTTCTTT. J is TRBJ1-1 and V is TRBV5-5; D unresolved. Looked up from germline, CDR1 is SGHKS and CDR2 is YYEKEE (reference sequence). Trimming left V 1 base short and J 3 bases short, with 7 bases between. The CDR3 spans 13 residues. The full variable domain, rest sourced from reference TRBV5-5 and TRBJ1-1, is DAGVTQSPTHLIKTRGQQVTLRCSPISGHKSVSWYQQVLGQGPQFIFQYYEKEERGRGNFPDRFSARQFPNYSSELNVNALLLGDSALYLCASSLNTYTEAFFGQGTRLTVV.

The V and J genes are TRBV10-2 and TRBJ1-6; no clear D. The CDR3 loop spans 12 amino acids. Germline V gives CDR1 WSHSY, CDR2 SAAADI. Deletions cut 2 bases from V and 8 bases from J, with 4 bases between. The CDR3 bases are TGCGCCAGCAGTGAGCGGGATTCACCCCTCCACTTT. Translating gives CASSERDSPLHF.

The chain joins TRBV4-1 to TRBJ1-4; no definite D call. V lost 3 bases and J 3 bases, leaving 8 bases between the germline ends. Germline CDR1 is MGHRA and CDR2 is YSYEKL. The CDR3 runs to 14 residues. CDR3 amino acids: CASSQSQANEKLFF. CDR3 DNA: TGCGCCAGCAGCCAGAGTCAGGCTAATGAAAAACTGTTTTTT.

This clonotype was recorded a few times. At one end, the junction sequence differs from germline, possibly due to a read error. The V gene is TRBV13, the J gene TRBJ2-7; 7 bases align to TRBD2. The CDR3 is 16 residues long. CDR1 PRHDT and CDR2 FYEKMQ come from the germline V gene (reference sequence). The DNA for the CDR3 is TGTGCCAGCAGCTTAGGCCGAGGCGGGAGAGATTACGAGCAGCACTTC. Translation: CASSLGRGGRDYEQHF. The full variable domain, in which reference TRBV13 and TRBJ2-7 provide the parts outside the CDR3, is AAGVIQSPRHLIKEKRETATLKCYPIPRHDTVYWYQQGPGQDPQFLISFYEKMQSDKGSIPDRFSAQQFSDYHSELNMSSLELGDSALYFCASSLGRGGRDYEQHFGPGTRLTVT.

This clonotype was found a few times. This chain connects TRBV4-3 to TRBJ2-1; weak D call: TRBD2 (5 bases). The CDR3 spans 14 residues. Trimming pared 1 base from V and 6 bases from J, leaving 10 bases between. Germline V gives CDR1 LGHNA, CDR2 YSLEER. The CDR3 region is CASSQGGLANEQFF. CDR3 DNA sequence: TGCGCCAGCAGCCAAGGGGGTCTAGCCAATGAGCAGTTCTTC.

The CDR3 DNA sequence: TGTGCCACCAGCAGAGAGCGGCGGGACACTGAAGCTTTCTTT. Translating it yields CATSRERRDTEAFF. The rearrangement joins TRBV15 to TRBJ1-1; no clear D. V lost 0 bases and J 3 bases, leaving 8 bases between the germline ends. In germline, CDR1 is LNHNV, CDR2 YYDKDF (reference sequence). The CDR3 runs 14 residues.

This chain uses TRBV20-1 with TRBJ1-1; a possible D gene is TRBD1 (5 bases). Trimming shortened V by 3 bases and J by 0 bases, and 11 bases separated the two germline ends. The CDR3 loop spans 14 amino acids. Germline values: CDR1 DFQATT, CDR2 SNEGSKA (reference sequence). CDR3 region: CSASQGRVNTEAFF. CDR3 sequence (DNA): TGCAGTGCTAGTCAGGGCAGAGTGAACACTGAAGCTTTCTTT.

A word on this clonotype: The missing conserved phenylalanine or tryptophan at the end of this CDR3 makes a read error likely. The rearrangement uses TRBV12-3 or TRBV12-4 and TRBJ2-4; 10 bases are a match to TRBD2. This CDR3 has 20 residues. Trimming took 5 bases from V and 1 from J; bases not matched to a gene: 17. CDR3 amino acids: CASSLAGLATGGLAKNIQYL. The DNA of the CDR3 is TGTGCCAGCAGTCTGGCGGGACTAGCGACGGGAGGTTTGGCCAAAAACATTCAGTACCTC.